Sequencing of this T cell receptor (beta chain) was carried out in a study of blood T cell repertoires in COVID-19. Germline V lookup: CDR1 MNHNS, CDR2 SASEGT. This CDR3 has 14 residues. Trimming stripped 0 bases from V and 4 bases from J, with 9 bases between. Assay used: immunoSEQ multiplex PCR; TCRdb lists only in-frame clones, some missing. This sample carries around 170,000 clones, roughly 70% of them seen once, and the ten largest clones take about 3%. The clonotype was recovered from a woman of 80 years or more with acute or convalescent COVID-19. Sequenced sample: peripheral blood. The chain combines TRBV6-1 with TRBJ1-2; a possible D gene is TRBD1 (6 bases). The CDR3 DNA is TGTGCCAGCAGTGAAGCTGGGGACACCTATGGCTACACCTTC. It translates to CASSEAGDTYGYTF.